This T cell receptor beta chain stems from a study of a mutant IDH1 vaccine in newly diagnosed glioma (dated by TCRdb to the early 2020s). A note on the overall study: Vaccination was initiated 4-6 weeks after radiotherapy alone, or concurrently with temozolomide cycles in the chemotherapy-containing groups. Peripheral blood was collected at six visits: V03 (baseline), V05, V07, V10, V12 and V13. Of the approximately 33 treated patients, approximately 62% were male and around 40% were female, and the mean age was around 40 years. Longitudinal TCRB deep sequencing was performed for 20 to 25 treated patients wherever samples were available for exploratory analyses. The week-35 safety follow-up took place at visit V12, and the week-47 end of study took place at visit V13. Prior to enrollment, standard therapy consisting of radiotherapy alone, temozolomide alone, or radiochemotherapy with temozolomide had been administered to patients, with the combination being received by most patients.

The investigation overall reported the following: Selection of PBMC samples for TCRB deep sequencing was based on availability. Pseudoprogression appeared unrelated to alterations in the top peripheral T cell clonotypes detected by TCRB sequencing. The authors stated that sample limitations prevented analyses of patient blood samples from being reproduced. Immune responses induced by the vaccine were seen in around 93% of patients across multiple MHC alleles.

At the junction V is shortened by 8 bases and J by 2 bases, with 8 bases in between. Looking up the germline V gene yields CDR1 MNHEY and CDR2 SVGAGI. The CDR3, cysteine through phenylalanine, is 12 amino acids long. Kept here is only the CDR3 DNA, which spans 36 bases and is read in frame from base 1. According to the study, the label for this sample's time point signals: week 35, safety follow-up. Every vaccine dose consisted of 300 ug of a 20-mer mutant IDH1 peptide in Montanide, administered subcutaneously together with topical imiquimod. Patients received eight vaccinations in weeks 1, 3, 5, 7, 11, 15, 19 and 23, corresponding to visits V03 through V10. Newly diagnosed WHO grade 3 or 4 IDH1-mutant astrocytomas showing loss of nuclear ATRX were present in the donors. The samples were drawn from NOA16, a multicentre, single-arm, open-label phase I trial in Germany that tested a mutant IDH1 peptide vaccine in humans for the first time. Genomic DNA for TCRB sequencing was isolated from EDTA blood with the DNeasy Blood and Tissue Kit.

To note about this clone: The clone's antigen remains unknown. No per-base quality is available; no much larger clone lies one base away.

Library preparation used the immunoSEQ multiplex PCR assay. The hsTCRB Kit was used according to the manufacturer's protocol to amplify rearranged TCR beta chain sequences. An Illumina MiSeq was used to sequence the TCRB libraries. For the original study's pipeline: Demultiplexing, trimming and gene mapping were performed with the kit vendor's proprietary platform. This immuneACCESS table, as held by TCRdb, lists in-frame sequences with V and J called but not all clones. Of the missing ones, under half trace to an unresolved V gene in checked studies; the others have no known cause. That table supplies the V and J calls and clone size; D and trimming were determined from the DNA. Present in this sample are tens of thousands of clones, around 74% of which were seen just once. The top ten hold roughly 4.7% of the sample.

The rearrangement combines TRBV6-5 with TRBJ2-3, with the D gene not clear enough to name. The sample was PBMCs, taken from a glioma patient whose treatment included an IDH1 peptide vaccine. The TCR was taken from a middle-aged man with glioma. The CDR3 in this case is CASRSDTDTQYF. Here is the DNA: TGTGCCAGCCGCAGCGACACAGATACGCAGTATTTT.